One TCR beta chain is described in this entry. The data derive from a study of CD8+ T cells in alopecia areata. Germline loops: CDR1 WSHSY, CDR2 SAAADI. The CDR3 has 14 residues. Losses at the gene ends were 7 bases for V and 6 bases for J; bases not matched to a gene: 10. As the sequencing template, cDNA was produced by extracting RNA and reverse transcribing it. Repertoires were generated with immunoSEQ multiplex PCR, while TCRdb's copy carries only in-frame clones and drops some. The table records around 150,000 clones, around 55% of them present only once. The sample comprised CD4+ T cells sorted from blood. The chain couples TRBV10-2 to TRBJ2-7; 9 bases agree with TRBD2. The clonotype comes from a human donor in good health. The CDR3 sequence: CASTFRGRASEQYF. CDR3 DNA: TGCGCCAGCACCTTCCGCGGGAGGGCCTCCGAGCAGTACTTC.